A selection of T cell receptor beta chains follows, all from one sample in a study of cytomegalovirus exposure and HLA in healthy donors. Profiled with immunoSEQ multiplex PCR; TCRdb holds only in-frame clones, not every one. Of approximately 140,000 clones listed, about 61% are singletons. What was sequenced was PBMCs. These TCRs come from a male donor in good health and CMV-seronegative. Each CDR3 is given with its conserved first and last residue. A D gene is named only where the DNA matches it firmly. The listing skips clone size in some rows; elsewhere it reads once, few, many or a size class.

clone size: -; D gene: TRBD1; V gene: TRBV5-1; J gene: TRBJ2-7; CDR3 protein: CASSLRDGTGNNYEQYF; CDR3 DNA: TGCGCCAGCAGCTTACGGGACGGGACAGGGAATAATTACGAGCAGTACTTC
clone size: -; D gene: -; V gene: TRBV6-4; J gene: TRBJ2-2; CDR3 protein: CASSDSWTAGELFF; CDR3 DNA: TGTGCCAGCAGTGACTCGTGGACAGCCGGGGAGCTGTTTTTT
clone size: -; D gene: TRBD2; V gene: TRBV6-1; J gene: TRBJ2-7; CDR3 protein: CASSEAWGGEGEQYF; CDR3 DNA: TGTGCCAGCAGTGAAGCGTGGGGGGGTGAGGGAGAGCAGTACTTC
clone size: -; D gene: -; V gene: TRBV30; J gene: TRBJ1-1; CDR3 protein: CAWSVYSVITEAFF; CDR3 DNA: TGTGCCTGGAGTGTATACTCGGTCATAACTGAAGCTTTCTTT
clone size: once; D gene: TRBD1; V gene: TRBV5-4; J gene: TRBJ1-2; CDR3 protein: CASSLGGTGEYGYTF; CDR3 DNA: TGTGCCAGCAGCTTGGGGGGGACAGGGGAGTATGGCTACACCTTC
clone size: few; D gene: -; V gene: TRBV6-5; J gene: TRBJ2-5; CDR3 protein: CASSEQGTQETQYF; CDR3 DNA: TGTGCCAGCAGTGAACAGGGCACCCAAGAGACCCAGTACTTC
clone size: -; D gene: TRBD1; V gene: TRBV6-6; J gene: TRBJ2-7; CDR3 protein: CASSYSGTGGEQYF; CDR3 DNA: TGTGCCAGCAGTTACTCCGGGACAGGGGGCGAGCAGTACTTC
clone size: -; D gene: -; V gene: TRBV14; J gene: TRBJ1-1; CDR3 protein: CASSPPGGNTEAFF; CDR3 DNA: TGTGCCAGCAGCCCCCCGGGGGGAAACACTGAAGCTTTCTTT
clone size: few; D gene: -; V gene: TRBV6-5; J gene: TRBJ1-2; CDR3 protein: CASSYEGGLYGYTF; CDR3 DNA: TGTGCCAGCAGTTATGAGGGGGGGCTTTATGGCTACACCTTC
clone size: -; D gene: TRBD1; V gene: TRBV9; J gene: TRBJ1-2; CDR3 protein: CASSGWAGKTGTNYGYTF; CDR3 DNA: TGTGCCAGCAGCGGATGGGCTGGCAAGACAGGGACCAACTATGGCTACACCTTC
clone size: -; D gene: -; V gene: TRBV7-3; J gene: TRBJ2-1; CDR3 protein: CASSLIPASSYNEQFF; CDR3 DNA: TGTGCCAGCAGCTTAATTCCAGCGAGCTCCTACAATGAGCAGTTCTTC
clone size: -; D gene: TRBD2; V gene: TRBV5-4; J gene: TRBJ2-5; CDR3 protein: CASSFPSGGLETQYF; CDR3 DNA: TGTGCCAGCAGCTTCCCTAGCGGGGGCTTAGAGACCCAGTACTTC
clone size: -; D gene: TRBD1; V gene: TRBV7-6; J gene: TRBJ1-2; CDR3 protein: CASSFTSPGQGYGYGYTF; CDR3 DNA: TGTGCCAGCAGCTTTACCTCCCCCGGACAGGGTTATGGCTATGGCTACACCTTC
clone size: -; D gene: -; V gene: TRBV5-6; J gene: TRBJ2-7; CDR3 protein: CASSFESRQYF; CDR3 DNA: TGTGCCAGCAGCTTTGAATCGAGGCAGTACTTC
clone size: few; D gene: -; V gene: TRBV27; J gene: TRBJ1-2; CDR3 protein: CASSLSAGNYGYTF; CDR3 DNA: TGTGCCAGCAGTTTATCGGCGGGGAACTATGGCTACACCTTC
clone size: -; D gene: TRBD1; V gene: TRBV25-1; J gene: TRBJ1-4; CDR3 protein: CASSEGTVTNEKLFF; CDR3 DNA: TGTGCCAGCAGTGAGGGGACAGTAACTAATGAAAAACTGTTTTTT
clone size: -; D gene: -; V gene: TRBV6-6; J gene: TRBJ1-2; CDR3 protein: CASRGTYGYTF; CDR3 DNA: TGTGCCAGCAGAGGGACTTATGGCTACACCTTC
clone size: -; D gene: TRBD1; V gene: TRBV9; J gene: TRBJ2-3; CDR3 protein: CASGTGTGPTDTQYF; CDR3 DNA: TGTGCCAGCGGGACCGGGACAGGGCCCACAGATACGCAGTATTTT
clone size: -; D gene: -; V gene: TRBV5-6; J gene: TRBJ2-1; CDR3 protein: CASSLSLTRNEQFF; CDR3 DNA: TGTGCCAGCAGTTTATCTTTAACTAGGAATGAGCAGTTCTTC
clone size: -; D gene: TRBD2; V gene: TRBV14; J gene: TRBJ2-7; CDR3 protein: CASSPVPGLHYEQYF; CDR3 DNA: TGTGCCAGCAGCCCCGTCCCGGGACTACACTACGAGCAGTACTTC
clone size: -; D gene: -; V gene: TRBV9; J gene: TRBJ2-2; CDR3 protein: CASNINTGELFF; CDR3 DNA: TGTGCCAGCAACATAAACACCGGGGAGCTGTTTTTT
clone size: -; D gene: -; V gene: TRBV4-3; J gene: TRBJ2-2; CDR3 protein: CASSQGGGVGGELFF; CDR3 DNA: TGCGCCAGCAGCCAGGGAGGGGGAGTCGGCGGGGAGCTGTTTTTT
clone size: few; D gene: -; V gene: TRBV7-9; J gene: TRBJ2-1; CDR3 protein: CASSIAEILLNEQFF; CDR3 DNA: TGTGCCAGCAGCATAGCGGAGATACTACTAAATGAGCAGTTCTTC
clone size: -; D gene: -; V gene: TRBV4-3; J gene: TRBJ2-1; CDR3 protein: CASSQNPRSSYNEQFF; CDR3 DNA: TGCGCCAGCAGCCAAAACCCCCGGAGCTCCTACAATGAGCAGTTCTTC
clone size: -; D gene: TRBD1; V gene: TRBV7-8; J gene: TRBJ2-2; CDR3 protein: CASSRDRRLGGELFF; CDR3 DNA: TGTGCCAGCAGCAGGGACAGACGACTGGGCGGGGAGCTGTTTTTT
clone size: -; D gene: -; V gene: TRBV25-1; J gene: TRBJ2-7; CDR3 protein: CASSEGINYEQYF; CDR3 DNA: TGTGCCAGCAGTGAAGGCATTAACTACGAGCAGTACTTC
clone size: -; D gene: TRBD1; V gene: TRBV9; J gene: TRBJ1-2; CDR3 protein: CASSLGQGEFAGGYTF; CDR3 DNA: TGTGCCAGCAGCTTAGGACAGGGGGAATTTGCTGGTGGCTACACCTTC
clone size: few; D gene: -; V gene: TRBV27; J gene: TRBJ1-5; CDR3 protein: CASSFSDRYQPQHF; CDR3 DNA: TGTGCCAGCAGTTTCTCAGACAGATATCAGCCCCAGCATTTT
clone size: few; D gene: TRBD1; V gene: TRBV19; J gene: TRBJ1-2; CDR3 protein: CASSQGAFSPAYGYTF; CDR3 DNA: TGTGCCAGTAGTCAGGGGGCGTTTAGCCCTGCCTATGGCTACACCTTC
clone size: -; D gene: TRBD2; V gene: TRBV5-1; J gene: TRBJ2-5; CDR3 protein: CASNPLAGGAGETQYF; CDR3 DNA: TGCGCCAGCAACCCTCTAGCGGGGGGGGCCGGCGAGACCCAGTACTTC